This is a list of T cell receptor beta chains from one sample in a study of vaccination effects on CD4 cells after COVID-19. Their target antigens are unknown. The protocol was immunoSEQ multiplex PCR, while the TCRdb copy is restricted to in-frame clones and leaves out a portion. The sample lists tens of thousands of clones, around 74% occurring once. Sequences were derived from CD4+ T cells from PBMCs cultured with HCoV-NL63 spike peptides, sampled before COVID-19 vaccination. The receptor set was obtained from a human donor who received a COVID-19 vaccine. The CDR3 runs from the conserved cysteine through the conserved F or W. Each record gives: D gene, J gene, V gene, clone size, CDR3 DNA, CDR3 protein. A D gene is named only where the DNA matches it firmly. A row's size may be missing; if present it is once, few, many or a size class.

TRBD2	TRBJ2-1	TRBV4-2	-	TGTGCCAGCAGCCAAGATCCAATGACTAGCGGGAAAAATGAGCAGTTCTTC	CASSQDPMTSGKNEQFF
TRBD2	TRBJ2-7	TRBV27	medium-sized	TGTGCCAGCAGGGCTAGCGGGGTCTACGAGCAGTACTTC	CASRASGVYEQYF
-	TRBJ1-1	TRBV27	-	TGTGCCAGCTGGGGCGGCTTAGAAACTGAAGCTTTCTTT	CASWGGLETEAFF
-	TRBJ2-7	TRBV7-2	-	TGTGCCAGCAGCTTCGACTTGGTCTACGAGCAGTACTTC	CASSFDLVYEQYF
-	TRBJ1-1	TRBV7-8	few	TGTGCCAGCAGCTTAGGCAGGGAGACAACTGAAGCTTTCTTT	CASSLGRETTEAFF
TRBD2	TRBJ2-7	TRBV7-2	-	TGTGCCAGCAGCTTAGCCCTCACTAGCGGGGGGATGTTTGAGCAGTACTTC	CASSLALTSGGMFEQYF
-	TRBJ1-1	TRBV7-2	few	TGTGCCAGCAGCTTAGTCCCCAGGCCGAACACTGAAGCTTTCTTT	CASSLVPRPNTEAFF
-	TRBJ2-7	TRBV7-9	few	TGTGCCAGCAGCTCCGAGTTTTCCGAGCAGTACTTC	CASSSEFSEQYF
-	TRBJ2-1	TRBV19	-	TGTGCCAGTAGTATGGGGGTCCGAGTTAGTGAGCAGTTCTTC	CASSMGVRVSEQFF
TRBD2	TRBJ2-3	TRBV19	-	TGTGCCAGTACGAAGCGGGGGGGCTCCGATACGCAGTATTTT	CASTKRGGSDTQYF
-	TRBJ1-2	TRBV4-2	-	TGTGCCAGCAGCCAAGACGGGCAGGGTCAATACGGCTACACCTTC	CASSQDGQGQYGYTF
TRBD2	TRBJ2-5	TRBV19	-	TGTGCCAGTAGTACCTCCCGGCGGGGGGGCGGAGAGACCCAGTACTTC	CASSTSRRGGGETQYF
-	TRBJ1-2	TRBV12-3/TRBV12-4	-	TGTGCCAGCAGTTTAAGACCCTCGGATGGCTACACCTTC	CASSLRPSDGYTF
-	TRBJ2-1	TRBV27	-	TGTGCCAGCAGTTACCGACCCCTTGGAGGGTACAATGAGCAGTTCTTC	CASSYRPLGGYNEQFF
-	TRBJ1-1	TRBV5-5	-	TGTGCCAGCAGCCAGACAGGAGTTGAAGCTTTCTTT	CASSQTGVEAFF
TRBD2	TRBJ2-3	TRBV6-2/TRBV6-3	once	TGTGCCAGCAGTTATGGGACTAGAGACACAGATACGCAGTATTTT	CASSYGTRDTDTQYF